This T cell receptor beta chain was retrieved from a study of CD8 T cells in ankylosing spondylitis. The study, taken as a whole, reports: As reported, disease-linked clones showed significant enrichment in matched ankylosing spondylitis synovial fluid. Clones linked to disease, bearing a CD8+ phenotype, were relatively rare in peripheral blood. In the blood and synovial fluid of reactive arthritis, some motif variants had been previously reported. Seemingly distinctive of ankylosing spondylitis blood was a TCR beta motif formed by eight highly homologous variants.

To note about this clonotype: Its specificity is not known.

From germline, CDR1 is KGHSH and CDR2 LQKENI. Trimming took 2 bases from V and 8 from J, leaving 11 bases between them. The CDR3 loop spans 13 amino acids. Using quantitative 5'-RACE with molecular barcodes, the authors made TCR beta libraries. TCRdb re-derived calls from the 5' RACE reads in MiXCR, one entry per CDR3 protein. The sample carries roughly 700,000 distinct CDR3 sequences, under 20% recorded once. The genes are TRBV18 and TRBJ2-3; unclear D gene. This clonotype was sampled from a male donor with ankylosing spondylitis. Sequenced sample: blood, either unsorted or a sorted T cell fraction (not recorded which). This chain's CDR3 is CASSPEGIGTQYF. In DNA, the CDR3 is TGTGCCAGCTCACCAGAAGGAATCGGTACGCAGTATTTT.